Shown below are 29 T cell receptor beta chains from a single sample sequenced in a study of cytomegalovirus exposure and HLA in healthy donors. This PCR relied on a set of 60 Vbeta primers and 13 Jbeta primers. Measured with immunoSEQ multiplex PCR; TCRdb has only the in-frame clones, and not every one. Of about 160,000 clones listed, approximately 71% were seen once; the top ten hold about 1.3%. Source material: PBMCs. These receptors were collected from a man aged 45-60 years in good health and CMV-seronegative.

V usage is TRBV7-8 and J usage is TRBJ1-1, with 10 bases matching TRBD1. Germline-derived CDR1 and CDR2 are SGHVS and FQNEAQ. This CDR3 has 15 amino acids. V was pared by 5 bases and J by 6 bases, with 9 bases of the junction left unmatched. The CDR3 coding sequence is TGTGCCAGCAGCCTCCAGAGACAGGGGGCCTCTGAAGCTTTCTTT. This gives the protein CASSLQRQGASEAFF.

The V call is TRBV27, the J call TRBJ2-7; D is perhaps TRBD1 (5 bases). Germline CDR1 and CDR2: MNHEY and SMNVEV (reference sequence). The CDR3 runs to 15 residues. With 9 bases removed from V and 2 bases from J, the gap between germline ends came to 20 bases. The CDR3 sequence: CASTSDRTLTYEQYF. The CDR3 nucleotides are TGTGCCAGTACGTCCGACAGAACCCTTACCTACGAGCAGTACTTC.

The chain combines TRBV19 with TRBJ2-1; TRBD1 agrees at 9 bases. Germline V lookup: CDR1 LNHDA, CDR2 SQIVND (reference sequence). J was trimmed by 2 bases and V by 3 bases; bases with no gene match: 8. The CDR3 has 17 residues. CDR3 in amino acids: CASSISGTGSPYNEQFF. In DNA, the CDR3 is TGTGCCAGTAGTATTAGTGGGACAGGGTCCCCCTACAATGAGCAGTTCTTC.

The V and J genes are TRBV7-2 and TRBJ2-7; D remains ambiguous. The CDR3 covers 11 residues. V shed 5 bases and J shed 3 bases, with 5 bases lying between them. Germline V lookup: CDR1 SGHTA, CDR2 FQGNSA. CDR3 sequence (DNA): TGTGCCAGCAGCCTCCTCTACGAGCAGTACTTC. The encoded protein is CASSLLYEQYF.

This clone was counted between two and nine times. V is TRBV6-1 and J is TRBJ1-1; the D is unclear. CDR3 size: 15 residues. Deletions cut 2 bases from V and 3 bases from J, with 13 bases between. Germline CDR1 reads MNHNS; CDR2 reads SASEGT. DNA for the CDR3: TGTGCCAGCAGTGAACGCGTTAGGCAGGACACTGAAGCTTTCTTT. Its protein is CASSERVRQDTEAFF.

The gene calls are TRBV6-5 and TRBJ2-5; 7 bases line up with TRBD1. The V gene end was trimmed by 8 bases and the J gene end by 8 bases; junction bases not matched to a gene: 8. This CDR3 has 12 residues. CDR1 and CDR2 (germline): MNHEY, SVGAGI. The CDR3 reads CASRQGPETQYF. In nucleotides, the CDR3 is TGTGCCAGCCGACAGGGCCCGGAAACCCAGTACTTC.

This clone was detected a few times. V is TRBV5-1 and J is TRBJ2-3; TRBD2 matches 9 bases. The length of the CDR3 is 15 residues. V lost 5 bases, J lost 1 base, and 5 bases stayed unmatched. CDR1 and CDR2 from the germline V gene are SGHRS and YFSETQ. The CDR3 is CASRGGGARTDTQYF. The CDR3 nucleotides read TGCGCCAGCAGAGGCGGGGGGGCCCGCACAGATACGCAGTATTTT. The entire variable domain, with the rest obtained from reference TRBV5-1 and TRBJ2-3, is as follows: KAGVTQTPRYLIKTRGQQVTLSCSPISGHRSVSWYQQTPGQGLQFLFEYFSETQRNKGNFPGRFSGRQFSNSRSEMNVSTLELGDSALYLCASRGGGARTDTQYFGPGTRLTVL.

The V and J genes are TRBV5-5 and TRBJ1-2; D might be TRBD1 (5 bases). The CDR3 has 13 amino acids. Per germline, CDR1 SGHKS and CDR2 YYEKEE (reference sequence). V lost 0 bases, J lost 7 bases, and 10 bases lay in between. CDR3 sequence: CASSLAGGSGYTF. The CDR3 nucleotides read TGTGCCAGCAGCTTGGCGGGGGGGTCTGGCTACACCTTC.

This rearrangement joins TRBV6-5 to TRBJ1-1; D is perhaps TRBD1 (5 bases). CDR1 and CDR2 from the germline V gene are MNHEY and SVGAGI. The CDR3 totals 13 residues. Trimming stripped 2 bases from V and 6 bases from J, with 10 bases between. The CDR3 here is CASSYLQGPEAFF. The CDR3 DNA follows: TGTGCCAGCAGTTACCTCCAGGGTCCTGAAGCTTTCTTT.

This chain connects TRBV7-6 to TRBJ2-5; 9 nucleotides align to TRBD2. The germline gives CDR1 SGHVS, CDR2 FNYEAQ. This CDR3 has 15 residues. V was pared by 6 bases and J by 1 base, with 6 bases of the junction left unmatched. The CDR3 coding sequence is TGTGCCAGCAGTATTGCTAGCGGGATCCAAGAGACCCAGTACTTC. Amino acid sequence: CASSIASGIQETQYF.

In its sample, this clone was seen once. CDR3 loop: CASSLGTGVSGELFF. In DNA, the CDR3 is TGTGCCAGCAGCTTAGGCACAGGGGTGAGCGGGGAGCTGTTTTTT. The chain is built from TRBV7-9 and TRBJ2-2, with 7 positions matching TRBD1. The CDR3 is 15 amino acids. The V and J ends lost 1 base and 7 bases, in that order; junction bases with no gene match: 6. Germline assignment: CDR1 SEHNR and CDR2 FQNEAQ (reference sequence).

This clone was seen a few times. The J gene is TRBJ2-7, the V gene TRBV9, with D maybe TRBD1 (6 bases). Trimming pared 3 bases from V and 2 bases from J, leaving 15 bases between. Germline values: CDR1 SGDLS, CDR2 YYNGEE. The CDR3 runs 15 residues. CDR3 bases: TGTGCCAGCAGCGCGGACCCGGGACAACCCTACGAGCAGTACTTC. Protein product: CASSADPGQPYEQYF.

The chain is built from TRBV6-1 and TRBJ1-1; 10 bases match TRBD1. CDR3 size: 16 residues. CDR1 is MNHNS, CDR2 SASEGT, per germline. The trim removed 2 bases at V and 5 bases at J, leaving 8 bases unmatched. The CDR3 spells CASSEFTGTGVTEAFF. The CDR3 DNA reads TGTGCCAGCAGTGAATTCACCGGGACAGGGGTGACTGAAGCTTTCTTT.

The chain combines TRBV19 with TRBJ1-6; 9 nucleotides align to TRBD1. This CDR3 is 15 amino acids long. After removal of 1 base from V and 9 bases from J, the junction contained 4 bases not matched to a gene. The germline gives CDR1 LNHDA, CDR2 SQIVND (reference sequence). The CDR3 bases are TGTGCCAGTAGTATAGCGGGACAGGGAGGTTCACCCCTCCACTTT. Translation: CASSIAGQGGSPLHF. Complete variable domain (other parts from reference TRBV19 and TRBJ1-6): DGGITQSPKYLFRKEGQNVTLSCEQNLNHDAMYWYRQDPGQGLRLIYYSQIVNDFQKGDIAEGYSVSREKKESFPLTVTSAQKNPTAFYLCASSIAGQGGSPLHFGNGTRLTVT.

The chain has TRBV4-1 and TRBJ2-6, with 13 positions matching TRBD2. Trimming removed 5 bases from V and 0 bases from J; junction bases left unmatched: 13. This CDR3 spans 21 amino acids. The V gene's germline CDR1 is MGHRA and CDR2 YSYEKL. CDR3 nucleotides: TGCGCCAGCAGCGGGGGGAGACTAGCGGGGGGCCTTAGCTCTGGGGCCAACGTCCTGACTTTC. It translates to CASSGGRLAGGLSSGANVLTF.

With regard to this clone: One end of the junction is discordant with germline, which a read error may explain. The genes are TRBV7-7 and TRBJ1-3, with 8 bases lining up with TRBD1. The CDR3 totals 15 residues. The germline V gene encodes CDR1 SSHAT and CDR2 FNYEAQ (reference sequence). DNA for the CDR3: TGTGCTAGCAGCCCAGGACAGGGTAGTTGGAACACCATATATTTT. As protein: CASSPGQGSWNTIYF.

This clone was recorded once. The CDR3 here is CASSSGQGLYNEQFF. The CDR3, as DNA: TGTGCCAGCAGCTCCGGACAGGGACTCTACAATGAGCAGTTCTTC. The chain has TRBV7-3 and TRBJ2-1, with TRBD1 identical over 8 bases. Germline V lookup: CDR1 SGHTA, CDR2 FQGTGA. This CDR3 contains 15 residues. V lost 4 bases, J lost 3 bases, and 5 bases stayed unmatched.

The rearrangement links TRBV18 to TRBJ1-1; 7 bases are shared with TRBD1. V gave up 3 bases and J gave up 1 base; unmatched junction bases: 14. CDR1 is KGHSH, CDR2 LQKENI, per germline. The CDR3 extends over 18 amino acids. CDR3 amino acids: CASSPQNPGTVQNTEAFF. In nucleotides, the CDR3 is TGTGCCAGCTCACCCCAAAACCCCGGGACAGTACAGAACACTGAAGCTTTCTTT.

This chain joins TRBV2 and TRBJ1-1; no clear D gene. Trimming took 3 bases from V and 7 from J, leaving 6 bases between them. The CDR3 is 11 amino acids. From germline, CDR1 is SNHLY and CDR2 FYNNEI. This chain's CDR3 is CASSEGSEAFF. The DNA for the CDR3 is TGTGCCAGCAGTGAGGGGAGTGAAGCTTTCTTT.

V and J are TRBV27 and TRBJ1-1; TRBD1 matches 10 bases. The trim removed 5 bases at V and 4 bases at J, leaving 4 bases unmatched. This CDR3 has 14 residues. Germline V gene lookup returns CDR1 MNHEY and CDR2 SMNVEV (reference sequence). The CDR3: CASSPRQGATEAFF. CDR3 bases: TGTGCCAGCAGTCCCCGACAGGGGGCCACTGAAGCTTTCTTT.

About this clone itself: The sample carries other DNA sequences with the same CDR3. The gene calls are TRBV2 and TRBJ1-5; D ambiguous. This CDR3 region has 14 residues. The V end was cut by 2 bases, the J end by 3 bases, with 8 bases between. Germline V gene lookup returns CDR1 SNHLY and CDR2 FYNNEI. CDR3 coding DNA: TGTGCCAGCAGTGAAACGGTGTCCAATCAGCCCCAGCATTTT. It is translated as CASSETVSNQPQHF. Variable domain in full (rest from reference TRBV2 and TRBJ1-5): EPEVTQTPSHQVTQMGQEVILRCVPISNHLYFYWYRQILGQKVEFLVSFYNNEISEKSEIFDDQFSVERPDGSNFTLKIRSTKLEDSAMYFCASSETVSNQPQHFGDGTRLSIL.

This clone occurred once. Here the CDR3 DNA reads TGTGCCGGATCGACAGGGGGGGGAGATACGCAGTATTTT. As protein: CAGSTGGGDTQYF. J is TRBJ2-3 and V is TRBV7-9, with 9 positions matching TRBD1. Germline values: CDR1 SEHNR, CDR2 FQNEAQ (reference sequence). The CDR3 sequence is 13 residues long. J was trimmed by 5 bases and V by 11 bases; bases with no gene match: 8.

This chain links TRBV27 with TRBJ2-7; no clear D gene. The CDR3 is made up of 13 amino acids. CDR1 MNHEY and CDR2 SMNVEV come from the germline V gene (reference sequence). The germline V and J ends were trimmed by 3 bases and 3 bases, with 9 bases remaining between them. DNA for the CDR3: TGTGCCAGCAGTTTCAATATCGGCTACGAGCAGTACTTC. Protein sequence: CASSFNIGYEQYF.

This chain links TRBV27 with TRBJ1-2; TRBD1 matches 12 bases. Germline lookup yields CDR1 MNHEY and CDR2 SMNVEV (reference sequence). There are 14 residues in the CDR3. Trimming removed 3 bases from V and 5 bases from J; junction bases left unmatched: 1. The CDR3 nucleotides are TGTGCCAGCAGTTTGGGACAGGGGGCTTATGGCTACACCTTC. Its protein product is CASSLGQGAYGYTF.

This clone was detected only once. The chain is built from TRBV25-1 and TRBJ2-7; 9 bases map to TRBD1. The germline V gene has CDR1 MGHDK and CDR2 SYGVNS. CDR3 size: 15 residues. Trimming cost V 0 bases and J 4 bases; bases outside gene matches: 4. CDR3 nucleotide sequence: TGTGCCAGCAGTGAATATACAGGGGGCGAGTACGAGCAGTACTTC. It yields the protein CASSEYTGGEYEQYF.

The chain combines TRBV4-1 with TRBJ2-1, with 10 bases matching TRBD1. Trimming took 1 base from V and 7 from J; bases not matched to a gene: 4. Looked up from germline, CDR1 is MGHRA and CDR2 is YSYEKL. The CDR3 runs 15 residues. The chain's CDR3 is CASSQGQGAWNEQFF. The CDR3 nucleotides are TGCGCCAGCAGCCAAGGACAGGGGGCTTGGAATGAGCAGTTCTTC.

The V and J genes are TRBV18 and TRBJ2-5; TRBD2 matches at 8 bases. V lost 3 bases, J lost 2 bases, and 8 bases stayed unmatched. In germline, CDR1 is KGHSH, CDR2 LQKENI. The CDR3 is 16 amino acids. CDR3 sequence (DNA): TGTGCCAGCTCACCGATGCGGACTAGCTTGCAAGAGACCCAGTACTTC. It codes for CASSPMRTSLQETQYF.

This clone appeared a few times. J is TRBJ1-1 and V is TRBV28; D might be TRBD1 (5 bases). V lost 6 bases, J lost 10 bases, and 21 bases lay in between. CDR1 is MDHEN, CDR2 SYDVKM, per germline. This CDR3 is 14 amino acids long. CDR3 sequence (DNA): TGTGCCAGCAGCGCATTTAGTATGGGAGGGGCAGCTTTCTTT. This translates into CASSAFSMGGAAFF. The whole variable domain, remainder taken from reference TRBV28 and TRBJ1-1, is DVKVTQSSRYLVKRTGEKVFLECVQDMDHENMFWYRQDPGLGLRLIYFSYDVKMKEKGDIPEGYSVSREKKERFSLILESASTNQTSMYLCASSAFSMGGAAFFGQGTRLTVV.

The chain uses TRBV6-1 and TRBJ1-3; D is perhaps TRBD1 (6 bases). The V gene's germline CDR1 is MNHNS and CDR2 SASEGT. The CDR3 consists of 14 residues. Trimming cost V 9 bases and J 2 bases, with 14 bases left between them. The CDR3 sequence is CASGRGGTGNTIYF. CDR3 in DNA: TGTGCCAGTGGGAGGGGGGGAACTGGAAACACCATATATTTT.